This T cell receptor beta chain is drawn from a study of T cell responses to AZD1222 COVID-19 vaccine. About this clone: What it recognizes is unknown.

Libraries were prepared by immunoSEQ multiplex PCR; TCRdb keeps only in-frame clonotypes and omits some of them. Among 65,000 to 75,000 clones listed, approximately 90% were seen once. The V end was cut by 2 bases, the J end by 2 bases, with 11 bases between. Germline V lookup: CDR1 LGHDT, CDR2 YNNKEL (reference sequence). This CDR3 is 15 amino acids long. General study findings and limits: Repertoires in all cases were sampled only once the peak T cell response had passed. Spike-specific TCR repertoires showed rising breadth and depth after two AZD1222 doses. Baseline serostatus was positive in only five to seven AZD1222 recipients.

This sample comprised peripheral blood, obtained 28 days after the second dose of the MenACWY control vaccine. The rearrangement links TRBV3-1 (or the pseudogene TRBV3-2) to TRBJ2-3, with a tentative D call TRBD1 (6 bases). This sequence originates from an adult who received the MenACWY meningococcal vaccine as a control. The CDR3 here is CASSQTRTVTDTQYF. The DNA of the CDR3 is TGTGCCAGCAGCCAAACGAGGACAGTCACAGATACGCAGTATTTT.